This note documents a single T cell receptor beta chain sequence. Random hexamers were used to reverse transcribe the RNA input (0.5 to 1 ug). Using its own MiXCR run on the immunoSEQ multiplex PCR reads, TCRdb lists one record per CDR3 protein. Of around 130,000 distinct CDR3 sequences in the sample, roughly 96% were seen once. Sequencing of TCR beta was performed on blood CD8+ T cells and on blood CD4+ T cells. Isolation of CD8+ and CD4+ T cells was performed negatively, whereas enrichment of TEMRA cells was done by FACS. The sample is drawn from a study of CD8 T cells in Susac syndrome. This clonotype was obtained from a human donor in good health. What was sequenced was CD4+ T cells from PBMCs.

The CDR3, as DNA: TGTGCCAGCAGCTGGCAGCGGTCGGATACGCAGTATTTT. As protein: CASSWQRSDTQYF. The chain combines TRBV3-1 with TRBJ2-3; D is possibly TRBD2 (5 bases). The germline CDR1 and CDR2 sequences are LGHDT and YNNKEL (reference sequence). The CDR3 totals 13 residues. The V and J ends lost 5 bases and 6 bases respectively, with 12 bases between them.